The 15 T cell receptor beta chains reported below all come from one sample, sequenced in a study of OX40 agonist ivuxolimab in advanced cancers. Data came from immunoSEQ multiplex PCR; TCRdb stores just in-frame clones and leaves some out. The table includes some 19,000 clones, around two thirds detected once. The sequences come from CD4+ or CD8+ T cells sorted from blood, collected in a trial of the OX40 agonist ivuxolimab. The source is an adult with an advanced solid tumor such as melanoma, head and neck, liver or kidney cancer.

This clone was seen a few times. The V and J genes are TRBV7-2 and TRBJ2-3; D might be TRBD1 or TRBD2, each matching 5 bases. The CDR3 has 15 amino acids. Germline lookup yields CDR1 SGHTA and CDR2 FQGNSA. V lost 0 bases to trimming and J lost 5 bases, with 12 bases between them. The CDR3: CASSLAAGAVDTQYF. DNA of the CDR3: TGTGCCAGCAGCTTAGCGGCCGGGGCGGTAGATACGCAGTATTTT.

A few counts support this clone. The V call is TRBV6-6, the J call TRBJ2-5, with D tentatively TRBD1 (5 bases). Trimming removed 0 bases from V and 5 bases from J, with 10 bases in between. The CDR3 has 14 residues. Germline V gives CDR1 MNHNY, CDR2 SVGAGI (reference sequence). The CDR3 region is CASSYSGPLETQYF. Written as DNA, the CDR3 is TGTGCCAGCAGTTACTCGGGGCCCCTGGAGACCCAGTACTTC.

This sequence joins TRBV6-1 and TRBJ1-1, with D perhaps TRBD1 (5 bases). The CDR3 is 12 residues long. The V end lost 1 base, the J end lost 5 bases, and 5 bases lay between the germline ends. The V gene's germline CDR1 is MNHNS and CDR2 SASEGT. The CDR3 DNA reads as TGTGCCAGCAGTGAAGGGGGGACTGAAGCTTTCTTT. As protein: CASSEGGTEAFF.

The count of this clone is one. This chain connects TRBV4-1 to TRBJ2-1; possibly TRBD1 for D (6 bases). CDR1 is MGHRA and CDR2 is YSYEKL in the germline V gene. V lost 6 bases to trimming and J lost 8 bases, with 14 bases between them. This CDR3 spans 13 amino acids. The CDR3 region has the DNA TGCGCCAGCAGGCAGGGGACCCTCGATGAGCAGTTCTTC. It codes for CASRQGTLDEQFF.

This clone was seen repeatedly, ten times or more. This chain links TRBV28 with TRBJ1-6; 7 nucleotides align to TRBD1. The V gene end was trimmed by 6 bases and the J gene end by 8 bases; junction bases not matched to a gene: 7. The CDR3 loop spans 14 amino acids. Germline values: CDR1 MDHEN, CDR2 SYDVKM. The CDR3 protein is CASRGQGDYSPLHF. In nucleotides, the CDR3 is TGTGCCAGCAGGGGGCAGGGGGATTATTCACCCCTCCACTTT.

The rearrangement uses TRBV15 and TRBJ2-2, with TRBD1 as a possible D gene (5 bases). The CDR3 covers 15 residues. Germline CDR1 reads LNHNV; CDR2 reads YYDKDF (reference sequence). Trimming removed 6 bases from V and 1 base from J, with 12 bases in between. The CDR3 protein is CATRRQGRNTGELFF. CDR3 coding DNA: TGTGCCACCAGGCGGCAGGGAAGGAACACCGGGGAGCTGTTTTTT.

In its sample, this clone was seen many times. The chain has TRBV16 and TRBJ2-7; unclear D gene. V gave up 0 bases and J gave up 2 bases, with 11 bases separating them. The CDR3 consists of 15 residues. Per the germline V gene, CDR1 is KGHSY and CDR2 is FQNENV. CDR3 in amino acids: CASSQSVVTAYEQYF. The CDR3 nucleotides are TGTGCCAGCAGCCAATCAGTGGTTACAGCCTACGAGCAGTACTTC.

This rearrangement joins TRBV28 to TRBJ2-2, with 12 bases that match TRBD2. Per germline, CDR1 MDHEN and CDR2 SYDVKM. V lost 3 bases and J lost 7; bases outside the gene matches: 3. The CDR3 length is 15 residues. CDR3 protein: CASSLTSGRVGELFF. For the CDR3, the DNA is TGTGCCAGCAGTTTGACTAGCGGGAGAGTCGGGGAGCTGTTTTTT.

The chain recombines TRBV2 with TRBJ2-7; 9 bases agree with TRBD1. Germline V gene sequence: CDR1 SNHLY, CDR2 FYNNEI. Trimming took 2 bases from V and 4 from J; bases not matched to a gene: 6. The CDR3 has 15 residues. CDR3 bases: TGTGCCAGCAGTGAATGGACAGGGGCTATTTACGAGCAGTACTTC. Translation: CASSEWTGAIYEQYF. Using reference TRBV2 and TRBJ2-7 for the parts outside the CDR3, the full variable domain is EPEVTQTPSHQVTQMGQEVILRCVPISNHLYFYWYRQILGQKVEFLVSFYNNEISEKSEIFDDQFSVERPDGSNFTLKIRSTKLEDSAMYFCASSEWTGAIYEQYFGPGTRLTVT.

This clone was observed a handful of times. V and J are TRBV19 and TRBJ1-1; a possible D gene is TRBD1 (5 bases). V dropped 7 bases and J dropped 8 bases, with 17 bases sitting between them. Germline V gene sequence: CDR1 LNHDA, CDR2 SQIVND (reference sequence). The CDR3 has 13 amino acids. The CDR3 spells CASTRDSPREAFF. CDR3 coding DNA: TGTGCCAGTACCAGAGACAGTCCGAGAGAAGCTTTCTTT.

Only one count was recorded for this clone. The chain couples TRBV4-3 to TRBJ1-1, with a possible D match to TRBD1 (6 bases). CDR3 length equals 22 residues. V was clipped by 0 bases and J by 3 bases, with 32 bases between them. Germline values: CDR1 LGHNA, CDR2 YSLEER. CDR3 sequence (DNA): TGCGCCAGCAGCCAAGACCTTCCTGACAGGTCGGGTATCTTGAGAAGTTACACTGAAGCTTTCTTT. Translated: CASSQDLPDRSGILRSYTEAFF.

The chain carries TRBV4-2 and TRBJ2-7; D unclear. CDR3 size: 14 residues. Between the trimmed V and J ends, which lost 0 bases and 1 base, there was a span of 7 bases. Germline V CDR1 and CDR2: LGHNA, YNFKEQ. The CDR3 sequence: CASSQDDPSYEQYF. Here the CDR3 DNA reads TGTGCCAGCAGCCAAGATGACCCTTCCTACGAGCAGTACTTC.

There are a few counts of this clone. This chain uses TRBV11-2 with TRBJ2-7; tentatively, D is TRBD1 (6 bases). Germline CDR1 is SGHAT and CDR2 is FQNNGV. CDR3 length: 19 residues. The ends were cut back, 1 base at V and 2 bases at J, with 24 bases in the middle. The DNA for the CDR3 is TGTGCCAGCAGCTTAGGAGGTTTTGGACAGAACCATCCCCCCTACGAGCAGTACTTC. It is translated as CASSLGGFGQNHPPYEQYF.

This clone was observed a handful of times. The rearrangement uses TRBV4-1 and TRBJ2-1, with D tentatively TRBD2 (7 bases). V was shortened by 0 bases and J by 7 bases, with 19 bases between the two germline ends. The germline CDR1 and CDR2 sequences are MGHRA and YSYEKL. The CDR3 is 17 amino acids. CDR3 protein: CASSQDRKGGGSNEQFF. The CDR3 coding sequence is TGCGCCAGCAGCCAAGATCGTAAGGGGGGGGGCTCAAATGAGCAGTTCTTC.

In its sample, this clone was seen once. V and J are TRBV5-1 and TRBJ2-7; 9 bases are a match to TRBD1. The germline V gene has CDR1 SGHRS and CDR2 YFSETQ. V lost 0 bases, J lost 4 bases, and 2 bases stayed unmatched. The CDR3 is 14 residues long. The CDR3 DNA reads TGCGCCAGCAGCTTGGCACAGGGGGCTTACGAGCAGTACTTC. Its translation is CASSLAQGAYEQYF.